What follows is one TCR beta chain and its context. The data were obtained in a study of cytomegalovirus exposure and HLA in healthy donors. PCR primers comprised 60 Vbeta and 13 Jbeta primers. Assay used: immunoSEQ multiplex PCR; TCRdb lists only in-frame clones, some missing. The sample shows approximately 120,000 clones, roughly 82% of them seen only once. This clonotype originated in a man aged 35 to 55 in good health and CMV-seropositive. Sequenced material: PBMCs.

CDR3 sequence (DNA): TGTGCCAGCAGCGTGGGGAGGGGCATAGGCAATCAGCCCCAGCATTTT. It is translated as CASSVGRGIGNQPQHF. The gene calls are TRBV11-2 and TRBJ1-5; D may be TRBD1 (5 bases). Trimming removed 5 bases at V and 2 bases at J, with 16 bases between. The CDR3 consists of 16 residues. Germline lookup yields CDR1 SGHAT and CDR2 FQNNGV.